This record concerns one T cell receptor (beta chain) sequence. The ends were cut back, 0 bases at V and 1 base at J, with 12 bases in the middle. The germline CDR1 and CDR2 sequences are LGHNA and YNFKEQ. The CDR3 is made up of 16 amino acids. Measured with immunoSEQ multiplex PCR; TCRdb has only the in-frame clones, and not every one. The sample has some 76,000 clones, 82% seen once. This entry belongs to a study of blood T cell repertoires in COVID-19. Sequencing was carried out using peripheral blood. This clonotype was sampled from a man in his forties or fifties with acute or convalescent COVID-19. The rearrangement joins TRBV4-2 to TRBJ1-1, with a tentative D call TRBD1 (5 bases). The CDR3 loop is CASSQDFGQGNTEAFF. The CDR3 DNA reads TGTGCCAGCAGCCAAGACTTCGGGCAGGGGAACACTGAAGCTTTCTTT.